This passage covers 5 T cell receptor beta chains from one sample sequenced in a study of T cells and Merkel cell carcinoma outcomes. Some clones are missing from TCRdb's copy, which holds only in-frame ones; the method was immunoSEQ multiplex PCR. Of about 5,600 clones listed, 60% to 85% were seen once; the top ten hold around 5.5%. Sequencing input: tumor tissue from Merkel cell carcinoma. The receptor source for this set is a human donor with Merkel cell carcinoma.

The chain joins TRBV18 to TRBJ1-2; no clear D gene. Germline V gene lookup returns CDR1 KGHSH and CDR2 LQKENI. This CDR3 is built from 14 residues. Trimming removed 2 bases from V and 2 bases from J, with 9 bases in between. The CDR3 nucleotides read TGTGCCAGCTCACCATCCCAGTCCAACTATGGCTACACCTTC. Its protein product is CASSPSQSNYGYTF.

The V call is TRBV15, the J call TRBJ1-5, with D possibly being TRBD1 (5 bases). The CDR3 runs 14 residues. Germline V gene data show CDR1 as LNHNV and CDR2 as YYDKDF (reference sequence). V gave up 6 bases and J gave up 4 bases, with 13 bases separating them. The CDR3 nucleotides read TGTGCCACCAGGAGGACGGGGGGTAATCAGCCCCAGCATTTT. Its protein product is CATRRTGGNQPQHF.

The chain combines TRBV4-1 with TRBJ2-7, with D possibly matching TRBD1 (7 bases). From germline, CDR1 is MGHRA and CDR2 YSYEKL. The CDR3 contains 19 residues. V was clipped by 4 bases and J by 1 base, with 26 bases between them. CDR3 loop: CASSPYTRTPGGISYEQYF. DNA for the CDR3: TGCGCCAGCAGCCCATACACGAGAACCCCAGGGGGGATATCCTACGAGCAGTACTTC.

The V gene is TRBV28, the J gene TRBJ2-3; 9 positions match TRBD1. CDR3 size: 15 residues. CDR1 is MDHEN and CDR2 is SYDVKM in the germline V gene. V shed 5 bases, J shed 4 bases, and the junction held 7 bases outside the gene matches. This CDR3 is CASSRLDRGADTQYF. The DNA for the CDR3 is TGTGCCAGCAGTCGCCTGGACAGGGGCGCAGATACGCAGTATTTT.

The chain employs TRBV28 and TRBJ1-1, with D possibly being TRBD1 (5 bases). CDR1 is MDHEN, CDR2 SYDVKM, per germline. This CDR3 has 14 amino acids. Trimming pared 2 bases from V and 5 bases from J, leaving 12 bases between. Here the CDR3 reads CASSLDGKGTEAFF. The CDR3 nucleotides are TGTGCCAGCAGTTTAGACGGGAAGGGGACTGAAGCTTTCTTT.